These T cell receptor beta chains were read from a single sample in a study of radiotherapy plus CTLA-4 blockade in lung cancer. The method was immunoSEQ multiplex PCR; TCRdb's version includes in-frame clones alone and lacks a portion of them. The sample records tens of thousands of clones, 75% to 85% being singletons. The sequencing used peripheral blood, collected from a patient treated with radiotherapy plus ipilimumab. The receptor source for this set is a human donor with non-small cell lung cancer that progressed on radiotherapy plus ipilimumab. Both conserved end residues are part of each CDR3. The order of the fields is V gene, clone size, J gene, D gene, CDR3 DNA, CDR3 protein. A D gene is named only where the DNA matches it firmly. Clone size, where shown, is once, few, many, or a class for clones that have expanded.

V gene: TRBV9; clone size: -; J gene: TRBJ1-6; D gene: -; CDR3 DNA: TGTGCCAGCAGCGTAAGGGACGGGGATTCACCCCTCCACTTT; CDR3 protein: CASSVRDGDSPLHF
V gene: TRBV7-9; clone size: -; J gene: TRBJ2-7; D gene: TRBD2; CDR3 DNA: TGTGCCAGCAGCTCTCCGGGACTAGCAATCGAGCAGTACTTC; CDR3 protein: CASSSPGLAIEQYF
V gene: TRBV6-5; clone size: once; J gene: TRBJ1-5; D gene: -; CDR3 DNA: TGTGCCAGCAGACTCAGGGCGGGTCAGCCCCAGCATTTT; CDR3 protein: CASRLRAGQPQHF
V gene: TRBV6-6; clone size: few; J gene: TRBJ1-1; D gene: -; CDR3 DNA: TGTGCCAGCAGTTACTCGGGACTAATGGGTGGAGGTGAAGCTTTCTTT; CDR3 protein: CASSYSGLMGGGEAFF
V gene: TRBV2; clone size: -; J gene: TRBJ1-5; D gene: -; CDR3 DNA: TGTGCCAGCAGTTCCCCGGATCAGCCCCAGCATTTT; CDR3 protein: CASSSPDQPQHF
V gene: TRBV29-1; clone size: -; J gene: TRBJ1-1; D gene: -; CDR3 DNA: TGCAGCGGACGGACAGTATTCACTGAAGCTTTCTTT; CDR3 protein: CSGRTVFTEAFF
V gene: TRBV10-3; clone size: -; J gene: TRBJ2-1; D gene: -; CDR3 DNA: TGTGCCACCCGGGGGGCCGTTGACAATGAGCAGTTCTTC; CDR3 protein: CATRGAVDNEQFF
V gene: TRBV7-8; clone size: few; J gene: TRBJ1-2; D gene: -; CDR3 DNA: TGTGCCAGCAGCTGGACCGGGACGTCGTCAGGTGGCTACACCTTC; CDR3 protein: CASSWTGTSSGGYTF
V gene: TRBV4-3; clone size: -; J gene: TRBJ1-6; D gene: -; CDR3 DNA: TGCGCCAGCAGCCAAGATCAGGAGGGGCTGAATTCACCCCTCCACTTT; CDR3 protein: CASSQDQEGLNSPLHF
V gene: TRBV27; clone size: -; J gene: TRBJ1-2; D gene: -; CDR3 DNA: TGTGCCAGCAGCTCCCAAGGCTTCTATGGCTACACCTTC; CDR3 protein: CASSSQGFYGYTF
V gene: TRBV5-1; clone size: -; J gene: TRBJ1-2; D gene: -; CDR3 DNA: TGCGCCAGCAGCTTGGTCGGGGGGGCCTTTAACTATGGCTACACCTTC; CDR3 protein: CASSLVGGAFNYGYTF
V gene: TRBV27; clone size: -; J gene: TRBJ2-1; D gene: -; CDR3 DNA: TGTGCCAGCAGTTTCCTGAGCTCCTACAATGAGCAGTTCTTC; CDR3 protein: CASSFLSSYNEQFF
V gene: TRBV5-1; clone size: -; J gene: TRBJ2-1; D gene: TRBD2; CDR3 DNA: TGCGCCAGCAGCGGAAGGACTAGCGGCTCCTACAATGAGCAGTTCTTC; CDR3 protein: CASSGRTSGSYNEQFF
V gene: TRBV6-1; clone size: -; J gene: TRBJ1-5; D gene: -; CDR3 DNA: TGTGCCAGCAGCGCCAGTGCAGTTGGGGGTTCGCCCCAGCATTTT; CDR3 protein: CASSASAVGGSPQHF
V gene: TRBV16; clone size: -; J gene: TRBJ2-1; D gene: -; CDR3 DNA: TGTGCCAGCAGCCGAAGTTTACTCAATGAGCAGTTCTTC; CDR3 protein: CASSRSLLNEQFF
V gene: TRBV2; clone size: -; J gene: TRBJ2-2; D gene: TRBD2; CDR3 DNA: TGTGCCAGCATGTCCCTAGCGGGCGCCGGGGAGCTGTTTTTT; CDR3 protein: CASMSLAGAGELFF
V gene: TRBV29-1; clone size: -; J gene: TRBJ1-2; D gene: -; CDR3 DNA: TGCAGCGTTGAACCCCAAGGAGTCCATGGCTACACCTTC; CDR3 protein: CSVEPQGVHGYTF
V gene: TRBV30; clone size: -; J gene: TRBJ1-1; D gene: -; CDR3 DNA: TGTGCCTGGAGTCGAGGTACGAACACTGAAGCTTTCTTT; CDR3 protein: CAWSRGTNTEAFF
V gene: TRBV4-2; clone size: -; J gene: TRBJ2-2; D gene: TRBD1; CDR3 DNA: TGTGCCAGCAGCCAAGAAGGGACAGGGGGCTACACCGGGGAGCTGTTTTTT; CDR3 protein: CASSQEGTGGYTGELFF
V gene: TRBV29-1; clone size: -; J gene: TRBJ2-1; D gene: TRBD1; CDR3 DNA: TGCAGCGTTGAAATCGGGACAGGGGTTAATGAGCAGTTCTTC; CDR3 protein: CSVEIGTGVNEQFF
V gene: TRBV28; clone size: -; J gene: TRBJ1-1; D gene: -; CDR3 DNA: TGTGCCAGCGGTCTTGAAGGAGGATTGTTCTTT; CDR3 protein: CASGLEGGLFF
V gene: TRBV28; clone size: -; J gene: TRBJ2-1; D gene: -; CDR3 DNA: TGTGCCAGCAATTTAGGGGTAGATGGCAATGAGCAGTTCTTC; CDR3 protein: CASNLGVDGNEQFF
V gene: TRBV7-8; clone size: -; J gene: TRBJ2-7; D gene: TRBD1; CDR3 DNA: TGTGCCAGCAGCCCCCGACAGGGCCGAGAGCAGTACTTC; CDR3 protein: CASSPRQGREQYF
V gene: TRBV30; clone size: -; J gene: TRBJ2-3; D gene: -; CDR3 DNA: TGTGCCTGGAGTCCCGGGATAGCTGCAGATACGCAGTATTTT; CDR3 protein: CAWSPGIAADTQYF
V gene: TRBV5-6; clone size: -; J gene: TRBJ1-1; D gene: -; CDR3 DNA: TGTGCCAGCAGCCTAGAAGCGGACACTGAAGCTTTCTTT; CDR3 protein: CASSLEADTEAFF
V gene: TRBV29-1; clone size: -; J gene: TRBJ2-7; D gene: -; CDR3 DNA: TGCAGCGTTTATGGCAGGGACAACTACGAGCAGTACTTC; CDR3 protein: CSVYGRDNYEQYF
V gene: TRBV30; clone size: -; J gene: TRBJ1-2; D gene: -; CDR3 DNA: TGTGCCTGGAGTGACGGATATGGCTACACCTTC; CDR3 protein: CAWSDGYGYTF
V gene: TRBV29-1; clone size: -; J gene: TRBJ2-7; D gene: TRBD1; CDR3 DNA: TGCAGCGTAGTGACCGGGACAGGACGTTCCGAGCAGTACTTC; CDR3 protein: CSVVTGTGRSEQYF
V gene: TRBV7-9; clone size: -; J gene: TRBJ1-1; D gene: -; CDR3 DNA: TGTGCCAGCAGCCCTGATCTTGTGAACACTGAAGCTTTCTTT; CDR3 protein: CASSPDLVNTEAFF
V gene: TRBV7-8; clone size: -; J gene: TRBJ2-7; D gene: -; CDR3 DNA: TGTGCCAGCAGCTTAGGGTTCAGCTCCTACGAGCAGTACTTC; CDR3 protein: CASSLGFSSYEQYF
V gene: TRBV6-5; clone size: -; J gene: TRBJ2-5; D gene: -; CDR3 DNA: TGTGCCAGCAGTCCCGACGGGATAGGGGAGACCCAGTACTTC; CDR3 protein: CASSPDGIGETQYF
V gene: TRBV4-2; clone size: -; J gene: TRBJ2-2; D gene: TRBD2; CDR3 DNA: TGTGCCAGCAGCCAAGGTAGCGGGAGTTTGGCCGGGGAGCTGTTTTTT; CDR3 protein: CASSQGSGSLAGELFF
V gene: TRBV5-7; clone size: -; J gene: TRBJ2-5; D gene: -; CDR3 DNA: TGTGCCAGCAGCTTTGGGGGGTTCGAGACCCAGTACTTC; CDR3 protein: CASSFGGFETQYF
V gene: TRBV27; clone size: -; J gene: TRBJ2-6; D gene: -; CDR3 DNA: TGTGCCAGCAGTTTAGGGGCAGGGGTGTCTGGGGCCAACGTCCTGACTTTC; CDR3 protein: CASSLGAGVSGANVLTF
V gene: TRBV19; clone size: few; J gene: TRBJ1-1; D gene: -; CDR3 DNA: TGTGCCAGTAGTATAAGGCCAGGGGAAGGGACTGAAGCTTTCTTT; CDR3 protein: CASSIRPGEGTEAFF
V gene: TRBV28; clone size: -; J gene: TRBJ1-1; D gene: -; CDR3 DNA: TGTGCCAGCAGTTTCCCGGACCCTGGGGCTTTCTTT; CDR3 protein: CASSFPDPGAFF
V gene: TRBV7-9; clone size: once; J gene: TRBJ2-7; D gene: TRBD1; CDR3 DNA: TGTGCCAGCAGTGGGGACAGTGTCTACGAGCAGTACTTC; CDR3 protein: CASSGDSVYEQYF